Presented here are 14 T cell receptor beta chains from one specimen sequenced in a study of tissue T cells after allogeneic stem cell transplantation. Adult allogeneic hematopoietic cell transplant recipients with steroid-refractory graft-versus-host disease were prospectively enrolled for research autopsy. Assay: immunoSEQ multiplex PCR; the TCRdb copy retains only in-frame clones and omits some. Of 2,500 to 3,000 clones listed, 50% to 65% are singletons. The sequencing used duodenal tissue, collected at autopsy. The origin of the receptors is an older male patient with steroid-refractory graft-versus-host disease after an allogeneic stem cell transplant. Certain T cells may be donor cells from the graft.

This clone has a handful of counts. J is TRBJ1-4 and V is TRBV18; no reliable D call. CDR1 KGHSH and CDR2 LQKENI come from the germline V gene. The V end was cut by 6 bases, the J end by 5 bases, with 16 bases between. The CDR3 loop spans 15 amino acids. The CDR3 reads CASSLVALQNEKLFF. In nucleotides, the CDR3 is TGTGCCAGCTCCCTGGTGGCGCTACAAAATGAAAAACTGTTTTTT.

This clone was observed a single time. The chain is built from TRBV13 and TRBJ1-4; 9 bases fit TRBD1. Looked up from germline, CDR1 is PRHDT and CDR2 is FYEKMQ (reference sequence). The CDR3 loop spans 13 amino acids. V trimming: 10 bases; J trimming: 8 bases; junction bases outside the gene matches: 8. The CDR3 sequence: CATTTGGREKLFF. The CDR3 DNA reads TGTGCCACCACGACAGGGGGAAGGGAAAAACTGTTTTTT. The whole variable domain, filled in from reference TRBV13 and TRBJ1-4, reads AAGVIQSPRHLIKEKRETATLKCYPIPRHDTVYWYQQGPGQDPQFLISFYEKMQSDKGSIPDRFSAQQFSDYHSELNMSSLELGDSALYFCATTTGGREKLFFGSGTQLSVL.

The chain recombines TRBV19 with TRBJ2-7; TRBD1 matches 10 bases. The junction had 4 bases not matched to a gene; V was cut back by 5 bases and J by 3 bases. Germline V gene lookup returns CDR1 LNHDA and CDR2 SQIVND (reference sequence). The CDR3 extends over 14 amino acids. As DNA, the CDR3 is TGTGCCAGTAGTCCCGGGACAGGGGACTACGAGCAGTACTTC. Amino acids: CASSPGTGDYEQYF.

The DNA of the CDR3 is TGCAGCGTTGCAGGCTCCCCTCGGGGAGAGACCCAGTACTTC. It translates to CSVAGSPRGETQYF. The chain links TRBV29-1 to TRBJ2-5, with D perhaps matching TRBD2 (5 bases). Trimming stripped 4 bases from V and 4 bases from J, with 16 bases between. The CDR3 consists of 14 residues. Per the germline V gene, CDR1 is SQVTM and CDR2 is ANQGSEA.

Concerning this clone itself: A single base separates this from a much larger clone, so it may be a read error. The chain combines TRBV6-2 or TRBV6-3 with TRBJ2-6, with D unclear. Between the trimmed V and J ends, which lost 6 bases and 3 bases, there was a span of 9 bases. Looked up from germline, CDR1 is MNHEY and CDR2 is SVGEGT. CDR3 length: 14 amino acids. The CDR3 protein is CASSGAFGANVLTF. The CDR3 DNA reads TGTGCCAGCAGCGGAGCCTTTGGGGCCAACGTCCTGACTTTC.

The chain employs TRBV19 and TRBJ2-3; TRBD1 agrees at 9 bases. The CDR3 has 15 residues. Germline V gene data show CDR1 as LNHDA and CDR2 as SQIVND (reference sequence). The trim removed 4 bases at V and 1 base at J, leaving 3 bases unmatched. In nucleotides, the CDR3 is TGTGCCAGTAGTACCACAGGGGGCGGCACAGATACGCAGTATTTT. It yields the protein CASSTTGGGTDTQYF.

V and J are TRBV18 and TRBJ1-4, with D hard to call. Germline V gene sequence: CDR1 KGHSH, CDR2 LQKENI. Between the trimmed V and J ends, which lost 4 bases and 7 bases, there was a span of 10 bases. This CDR3 spans 13 amino acids. In DNA, the CDR3 is TGTGCCAGCTCACGGGAAAGCGGTGAAAAACTGTTTTTT. It yields the protein CASSRESGEKLFF.

V is TRBV20-1 and J is TRBJ2-7; D tentatively reads TRBD1 or TRBD2 (6 bases each). The CDR3 contains 14 residues. Trimming removed 3 bases from V and 5 bases from J, with 17 bases in between. Germline-derived CDR1 and CDR2 are DFQATT and SNEGSKA (reference sequence). CDR3: CSASSQGGFHEQYF. CDR3 in DNA: TGCAGTGCTAGTTCACAGGGAGGTTTCCACGAGCAGTACTTC.

This chain connects TRBV6-2 or TRBV6-3 to TRBJ2-7, with D perhaps TRBD2 (6 bases). The CDR3 is 16 amino acids. V lost 4 bases and J 3 bases, leaving 19 bases between the germline ends. Germline V gene data show CDR1 as MNHEY and CDR2 as SVGEGT. The CDR3 DNA sequence: TGTGCCAGCAGTTTAAAAACCGGGACTTTGAACTACGAGCAGTACTTC. Encoded protein: CASSLKTGTLNYEQYF.

V gene TRBV11-2 combines with J gene TRBJ2-2; no clear D gene. Trimming left V 8 bases short and J 3 bases short, with 13 bases between. CDR1 and CDR2 from the germline V gene are SGHAT and FQNNGV. The CDR3 contains 14 residues. DNA of the CDR3: TGTGCCAGCCGATTGGACCCACACACCGGGGAGCTGTTTTTT. As protein: CASRLDPHTGELFF.

This rearrangement joins TRBV27 to TRBJ2-5; D call uncertain. This CDR3 contains 13 residues. The V gene lost 3 bases and the J gene lost 0 bases, with 5 bases spanning the gap. Germline lookup yields CDR1 MNHEY and CDR2 SMNVEV (reference sequence). The CDR3 nucleotides read TGTGCCAGCAGTTTTGGATACCAAGAGACCCAGTACTTC. The encoded protein is CASSFGYQETQYF.

This clone has more than one count but fewer than ten. This chain joins TRBV9 and TRBJ2-2; 7 positions match TRBD1. V shed 5 bases and J 4 bases; nucleotides not matched to a gene: 2. The germline CDR1 and CDR2 sequences are SGDLS and YYNGEE. CDR3 length: 13 amino acids. CDR3 residues: CASRQGSTGELFF. The CDR3 bases are TGTGCCAGCAGACAGGGGAGCACCGGGGAGCTGTTTTTT.

This clone appeared once. V usage is TRBV7-8 and J usage is TRBJ2-6, with 7 bases lining up with TRBD1. Germline loops: CDR1 SGHVS, CDR2 FQNEAQ. The CDR3 spans 17 residues. The junction had 13 bases not matched to a gene; V was cut back by 11 bases and J by 0 bases. The CDR3 DNA is TGTGCCTGCCTCCCCGGGACAGAGATCTCTGGGGCCAACGTCCTGACTTTC. Translated: CACLPGTEISGANVLTF. Looking up the rest from reference TRBV7-8 and TRBJ2-6 gives the full variable domain: GAGVSQSPRYKVAKRGQDVALRCDPISGHVSLFWYQQALGQGPEFLTYFQNEAQLDKSGLPSDRFFAERPEGSVSTLKIQRTQQEDSAVYLCACLPGTEISGANVLTFGAGSRLTVL.

This chain links TRBV5-4 with TRBJ2-2; D not certain. V was pared by 0 bases and J by 1 base, with 7 bases between. Per germline, CDR1 SGHNT and CDR2 YYREEE (reference sequence). CDR3 size: 15 residues. This chain's CDR3 is CASSLARGNTGELFF. CDR3 nucleotides: TGTGCCAGCAGCTTGGCCCGCGGGAACACCGGGGAGCTGTTTTTT.